This record covers a single T cell receptor beta chain. Its antigen is as yet unknown. The data were taken from a study of OX40 agonist ivuxolimab in advanced cancers. Study summary: Ivuxolimab, an agonist antibody against OX40 (CD134), was given to patients. Every 2 weeks, ivuxolimab was infused into the patients intravenously at between 0.01 and 10 mg/kg. Overall study findings and caveats: Expanded clones tended on average to be more numerous among CD8+ T cells than CD4+.

The table came from immunoSEQ multiplex PCR; TCRdb's copy has only in-frame clones and leaves some out. The sample includes roughly 76,000 clones, 88% of them seen just once. V was clipped by 5 bases and J by 5 bases; unmatched bases: 5. CDR1 SGHAT and CDR2 FQNNGV come from the germline V gene. The CDR3 spans 16 residues. This receptor was taken from an adult with an advanced solid tumor such as melanoma, head and neck, liver or kidney cancer. This material consisted of CD4+ or CD8+ T cells sorted from blood, taken in a trial of the OX40 agonist ivuxolimab. The chain employs TRBV11-2 and TRBJ2-5; 16 nucleotides agree with TRBD2. The CDR3 here is CASSQGLAGGWETQYF. The CDR3 DNA reads as TGTGCCAGCAGCCAGGGACTAGCGGGAGGGTGGGAGACCCAGTACTTC.